The 29 T cell receptor beta chains below all came from one sample that was sequenced in a study of identical twins. TCRdb ran MiXCR on the 5' RACE reads and lists one entry per CDR3 protein. The repertoire consists of 150,000 or so distinct CDR3 sequences, with around 3.5% occurring once and the leading ten covering 8.1%. What was sequenced was memory T cells sorted from blood. The receptors originated from a man aged 18 to 30 in good health.

This clonotype has ten or more counts. V is TRBV20-1 and J is TRBJ2-2; D remains unclear. V lost 6 bases to trimming and J lost 7 bases, with 9 bases between them. From germline, CDR1 is DFQATT and CDR2 SNEGSKA (reference sequence). This CDR3 has 11 amino acids. The DNA for the CDR3 is TGCAGTGCGAATAGCTTCGGGGAGCTGTTTTTT. It is translated as CSANSFGELFF.

This clonotype was recorded a few times. The gene calls are TRBV6-1 and TRBJ1-1, with D maybe TRBD1 (6 bases). The CDR3 consists of 13 residues. Trimming stripped 8 bases from V and 1 base from J, with 11 bases between. Germline CDR1 is MNHNS and CDR2 is SASEGT. CDR3 protein: CASRRGANTEAFF. The DNA of the CDR3 is TGTGCCAGCCGTCGGGGGGCGAACACTGAAGCTTTCTTT.

This clonotype has at least ten counts. The V gene is TRBV24-1, the J gene TRBJ2-1; no reliable D call. The length of the CDR3 is 11 residues. V was cut by 3 bases and J by 7 bases, with 3 bases left in between. Per germline, CDR1 KGHDR and CDR2 SFDVKD. CDR3 residues: CATSDVNEQFF. The CDR3 DNA reads as TGTGCCACCAGTGATGTGAATGAGCAGTTCTTC.

Details on this clonotype: A clone one base away is much larger, so this may be a read error. V usage is TRBV29-1 and J usage is TRBJ2-1, with D uncertain. The CDR3 consists of 13 residues. Germline CDR1 SQVTM, CDR2 ANQGSEA. This CDR3 is CSASPSRYNEQLF. The CDR3 nucleotides read TGCAGCGCCTCCCCTTCCCGCTACAATGAGCAGCTCTTC.

This clonotype was recorded at least ten times. The rearrangement uses TRBV29-1 and TRBJ1-1; 7 bases are a match to TRBD1. The length of the CDR3 is 12 residues. V shed 6 bases, J shed 4 bases, and the junction held 5 bases outside the gene matches. CDR1 SQVTM and CDR2 ANQGSEA come from the germline V gene. DNA for the CDR3: TGCAGCGTGGGGACAGCCCTCACTGAAGCTTTCTTT. This encodes CSVGTALTEAFF.

This clonotype was recorded many times. V and J are TRBV7-3 and TRBJ2-1; 11 bases align to TRBD2. This CDR3 has 15 amino acids. J lost 5 bases, V lost 1 base, and 1 base had no gene match. Germline loops: CDR1 SGHTA, CDR2 FQGTGA. CDR3 sequence (DNA): TGTGCCAGCAGCTTAAATAGCGGGAGGGACAATGAGCAGTTCTTC. Translated: CASSLNSGRDNEQFF.

This clonotype was recorded many times. V usage is TRBV4-1 and J usage is TRBJ2-3, with a possible D match to TRBD2 (5 bases). CDR3 size: 17 residues. V was pared by 1 base and J by 4 bases, with 18 bases between. Germline CDR1 reads MGHRA; CDR2 reads YSYEKL. The CDR3 loop reads CASSQVARTAVPDTQYF. CDR3 nucleotide sequence: TGCGCCAGCAGCCAAGTCGCCCGGACTGCCGTTCCAGATACGCAGTATTTT.

This clonotype was observed many times. This chain connects TRBV6-2 or TRBV6-3 to TRBJ1-4, with D hard to call. Trimming took off 2 bases at V and 7 bases at J, with 5 bases between the two ends. CDR1 and CDR2 (germline): MNHEY, SVGEGT. This CDR3 region has 12 residues. CDR3 sequence (DNA): TGTGCCAGCAGTTACGGGCCTGAAAAACTGTTTTTT. Its protein is CASSYGPEKLFF.

This clonotype was observed many times. The chain employs TRBV6-4 and TRBJ2-2; D gene unclear. V was trimmed by 3 bases and J by 4 bases, leaving 3 bases between them. Germline-derived CDR1 and CDR2 are MRHNA and SNTAGT. CDR3 length: 12 residues. CDR3 protein: CASSEGTGELFF. The CDR3 coding sequence is TGTGCCAGCAGTGAGGGCACCGGGGAGCTGTTTTTT.

The V call is TRBV5-6, the J call TRBJ1-4; D is possibly TRBD1 (6 bases). V lost 2 bases and J 0 bases, leaving 11 bases between the germline ends. The germline V gene encodes CDR1 SGHDT and CDR2 YYEEEE. CDR3 length: 16 amino acids. The chain's CDR3 is CASSLTGQTTNEKLFF. The CDR3 DNA sequence: TGTGCCAGCAGCTTAACCGGACAGACAACTAATGAAAAACTGTTTTTT.

There are many counts of this clonotype. J is TRBJ2-1 and V is TRBV25-1; 10 bases line up with TRBD2. CDR1 MGHDK and CDR2 SYGVNS come from the germline V gene. This CDR3 spans 15 amino acids. Trimming cost V 5 bases and J 15 bases; bases outside gene matches: 16. The CDR3 reads CASSPPGLASSEGFF. The CDR3 DNA reads TGTGCCAGCAGTCCCCCGGGACTAGCGTCATCTGAGGGGTTCTTC.

The table lists this clonotype with many counts. The CDR3 region has the DNA TGTGCCAGCAGTTTCGACGACAGAAGCTATGGCTACACCTTC. This gives the protein CASSFDDRSYGYTF. The chain joins TRBV6-2 or TRBV6-3 to TRBJ1-2; maybe TRBD1 (5 bases). The CDR3 is 14 residues long. CDR1 is MNHEY, CDR2 SVGEGT, per germline. V dropped 4 bases and J dropped 4 bases, with 13 bases sitting between them.

This clonotype was seen repeatedly, ten times or more. This chain connects TRBV29-1 to TRBJ1-3; 7 bases agree with TRBD1. The CDR3 is 11 amino acids. Germline-derived CDR1 and CDR2 are SQVTM and ANQGSEA. J gave up 4 bases and V 6 bases, and 0 bases lay outside the gene matches. CDR3: CSVTGGNTIYF. The CDR3 DNA is TGCAGCGTGACAGGGGGAAACACCATATATTTT.

This clonotype was seen many times. V gene TRBV5-1 combines with J gene TRBJ2-3; D possibly corresponds to TRBD2 (5 bases). V dropped 4 bases and J dropped 6 bases, with 12 bases sitting between them. Germline CDR1 is SGHRS and CDR2 is YFSETQ. This CDR3 has 13 residues. The CDR3 DNA is TGCGCCAGCAGCGCGGGTACGAGGGATACGCAGTATTTT. It codes for CASSAGTRDTQYF.

This chain links TRBV29-1 with TRBJ1-3, with D possibly being TRBD1 (5 bases). Between the trimmed V and J ends, which lost 6 bases and 3 bases, there was a span of 9 bases. CDR1 SQVTM and CDR2 ANQGSEA come from the germline V gene. There are 12 residues in the CDR3. CDR3 residues: CSVAGLGNTIYF. CDR3 nucleotides: TGCAGCGTCGCGGGACTTGGAAACACCATATATTTT. The variable domain in full, completed from reference TRBV29-1 and TRBJ1-3, reads SAVISQKPSRDICQRGTSLTIQCQVDSQVTMMFWYRQQPGQSLTLIATANQGSEATYESGFVIDKFPISRPNLTFSTLTVSNMSPEDSSIYLCSVAGLGNTIYFGEGSWLTVV.

This clonotype has at least ten counts. The chain joins TRBV5-6 to TRBJ2-3; no clear D gene. This CDR3 spans 13 amino acids. Germline V gene data show CDR1 as SGHDT and CDR2 as YYEEEE. Trimming took 1 base from V and 1 from J, leaving 4 bases between them. The CDR3 region is CASSLSRTDTQYF. Here the CDR3 DNA reads TGTGCCAGCAGCTTGTCCCGCACAGATACGCAGTATTTT.

This clonotype was seen repeatedly, ten times or more. The chain couples TRBV20-1 to TRBJ2-5, with D possibly being TRBD1 (7 bases). CDR1 and CDR2 from the germline V gene are DFQATT and SNEGSKA (reference sequence). Trimming stripped 3 bases from V and 5 bases from J, with 28 bases between. CDR3 length equals 18 residues. This CDR3 reads CSARNILAQQGVKETQYF. In DNA form, the CDR3 reads TGCAGTGCTAGGAATATCCTAGCGCAGCAGGGGGTAAAGGAGACCCAGTACTTC.

This clonotype has at least ten counts. The V gene is TRBV5-1, the J gene TRBJ2-2; 8 nucleotides align to TRBD1. This CDR3 is built from 14 residues. The junction had 8 bases not matched to a gene; V was cut back by 6 bases and J by 7 bases. CDR1 is SGHRS, CDR2 YFSETQ, per germline. CDR3 nucleotides: TGCGCCAGCATCGAGACCACAGGGGGCGGGGAGCTGTTTTTT. Its protein is CASIETTGGGELFF.

At least ten counts were recorded for this clonotype. DNA for the CDR3: TGTGCCAGCAGTTACTCGAGGCTAGCGGGAGCCTACGAGCAGTACTTC. Encoded protein: CASSYSRLAGAYEQYF. This rearrangement joins TRBV6-5 to TRBJ2-7, with 10 bases matching TRBD2. The germline V gene has CDR1 MNHEY and CDR2 SVGAGI. This CDR3 has 16 residues. V gave up 0 bases and J gave up 2 bases; unmatched junction bases: 4.

This clonotype appeared many times. This rearrangement joins TRBV20-1 to TRBJ2-7; 12 bases line up with TRBD1. The CDR3 runs to 14 residues. V lost 4 bases to trimming and J lost 9 bases; unmatched junction nucleotides: 10. The V gene's germline CDR1 is DFQATT and CDR2 SNEGSKA (reference sequence). The CDR3 sequence is CSAKILRDRGRQYF. The DNA for the CDR3 is TGCAGTGCTAAAATCCTCCGGGACAGGGGGCGGCAGTACTTC.

This clonotype was seen at least ten times. The chain recombines TRBV7-9 with TRBJ1-1; D uncertain. Trimming took off 6 bases at V and 7 bases at J, with 18 bases between the two ends. Per germline, CDR1 SEHNR and CDR2 FQNEAQ (reference sequence). CDR3 length: 14 residues. CDR3 in amino acids: CASSGVDELIEAFF. The CDR3 region has the DNA TGTGCCAGCAGTGGGGTAGACGAACTAATTGAAGCTTTCTTT.

The chain is built from TRBV7-6 and TRBJ2-3; 10 bases line up with TRBD2. The CDR3 spans 15 residues. Germline CDR1 is SGHVS and CDR2 is FNYEAQ. The V segment lost 5 bases and the J segment 4 bases; nucleotides outside the gene matches: 6. CDR3: CASSSLAGDSDTQYF. CDR3 nucleotide sequence: TGTGCCAGCAGCAGTCTAGCGGGAGATTCAGATACGCAGTATTTT.

This clonotype has at least ten counts. The chain has TRBV7-2 and TRBJ2-1; TRBD1 aligns across 7 bases. The germline V gene encodes CDR1 SGHTA and CDR2 FQGNSA. Trimming removed 5 bases from V and 9 bases from J; junction bases left unmatched: 10. This CDR3 contains 14 residues. The CDR3 protein is CASSPYRGSGEQFF. The CDR3 DNA follows: TGTGCCAGCAGCCCTTACAGGGGCAGCGGTGAGCAGTTCTTC.

This clonotype was seen many times. The chain is built from TRBV9 and TRBJ2-5; 7 bases are shared with TRBD2. Unmatched junction bases numbered 9, after V lost 2 bases and J lost 5 bases. CDR1 and CDR2 from the germline V gene are SGDLS and YYNGEE. The CDR3 length is 15 residues. This chain's CDR3 is CASSVARGSLETQYF. In nucleotides, the CDR3 is TGTGCCAGCAGCGTCGCTCGCGGGAGTCTGGAGACCCAGTACTTC.

This clonotype was recorded a few times. The gene calls are TRBV20-1 and TRBJ2-7, with D perhaps TRBD1 (6 bases). The germline gives CDR1 DFQATT, CDR2 SNEGSKA (reference sequence). The CDR3 runs to 12 residues. V was trimmed by 4 bases and J by 4 bases, leaving 11 bases between them. The CDR3 here is CSAKGDPYEQYF. CDR3 bases: TGCAGTGCTAAGGGGGATCCGTACGAGCAGTACTTC.

This clonotype showed up many times. The chain couples TRBV3-1 to TRBJ2-1; 7 bases are shared with TRBD2. V lost 1 base and J lost 0; bases outside the gene matches: 12. CDR1 is LGHDT and CDR2 is YNNKEL in the germline V gene (reference sequence). The CDR3 loop spans 19 amino acids. CDR3 protein: CASSQGFPGGRASYNEQFF. The CDR3 nucleotides are TGTGCCAGCAGCCAAGGTTTTCCTGGAGGGAGGGCCTCCTACAATGAGCAGTTCTTC.

V and J are TRBV5-1 and TRBJ2-1; D not certain. From germline, CDR1 is SGHRS and CDR2 YFSETQ. The CDR3 totals 13 residues. The germline V and J ends were trimmed by 2 bases and 7 bases, with 10 bases remaining between them. CDR3 coding DNA: TGCGCCAGCAGCTTACCGGAGAAGAATGAGCAGTTCTTC. This codes for CASSLPEKNEQFF.

This clonotype occurred many times. The chain uses TRBV20-1 and TRBJ2-1; possible D gene TRBD1, 7 bases. Trimming stripped 3 bases from V and 9 bases from J, with 18 bases between. The CDR3 contains 14 residues. From germline, CDR1 is DFQATT and CDR2 SNEGSKA (reference sequence). The CDR3 DNA is TGCAGTGCTAGCAAGCGGCCCCAGGGGGGTGAGCAGTTCTTC. Amino acids: CSASKRPQGGEQFF.

The rearrangement uses TRBV20-1 and TRBJ1-4; D unresolved. Germline values: CDR1 DFQATT, CDR2 SNEGSKA (reference sequence). V shed 3 bases and J shed 8 bases, with 16 bases lying between them. This CDR3 has 14 residues. The chain's CDR3 is CSARRRGLNEKLFF. The CDR3 DNA reads as TGCAGTGCTAGGCGTCGGGGATTGAACGAAAAACTGTTTTTT.